This is a list of T cell receptor beta chains from one sample in a study of PD-L1 blockade in urothelial cancer. This table comes from immunoSEQ multiplex PCR, and its TCRdb copy is limited to in-frame clones, with some not included. The table shows fewer than 50,000 clones, with 86% occurring only once. Sequences were derived from PBMCs, sampled around atezolizumab (anti-PD-L1) treatment. These receptors were obtained from a man in his 60s with urothelial cancer. Both conserved end residues are part of each CDR3. The D gene is left open where the match is weak. Clone size is not always given. Where it is, it says once, few, many or a class for expanded clones.

CDR3aa	CDR3nt	j_gene	abundance	v_gene	d_gene
CASSFSGETQYF	TGTGCCAGCAGCTTCTCAGGAGAGACCCAGTACTTC	TRBJ2-5	NA	TRBV11-2	NA
CSVDSGTGGGYTF	TGCAGCGTTGACTCTGGGACAGGGGGTGGCTACACCTTC	TRBJ1-2	NA	TRBV29-1	TRBD1
CAWSVWGQYYEQYF	TGTGCCTGGAGTGTATGGGGGCAGTACTACGAGCAGTACTTC	TRBJ2-7	few	TRBV30	NA
CASTPSGILGNTIYF	TGTGCCAGTACCCCGTCGGGGATTCTTGGAAACACCATATATTTT	TRBJ1-3	NA	TRBV19	NA
CASSPSYGYTF	TGTGCCAGCAGTCCCAGCTATGGCTACACCTTC	TRBJ1-2	NA	TRBV25-1	NA
CASSVDPRAGTSGEYEQFF	TGTGCCAGCAGCGTAGATCCCAGAGCCGGGACTAGCGGGGAATATGAGCAGTTCTTC	TRBJ2-1	NA	TRBV9	TRBD2
CASSLGQGVVYEQYF	TGCGCCAGCAGCTTGGGACAGGGGGTGGTGTACGAGCAGTACTTC	TRBJ2-7	NA	TRBV5-1	TRBD1
CASSPGTGENTGELFF	TGTGCCAGCAGCCCGGGGACAGGGGAGAACACCGGGGAGCTGTTTTTT	TRBJ2-2	NA	TRBV11-1	TRBD1
CASSPRVAGGDEQFF	TGTGCTAGCAGCCCCCGGGTAGCGGGAGGGGATGAGCAGTTCTTC	TRBJ2-1	NA	TRBV7-7	TRBD2
CETQGNTEAFF	TGTGAGACACAGGGGAACACTGAAGCTTTCTTT	TRBJ1-1	NA	TRBV2	NA
CASSKAERGYEQYF	TGTGCCAGCAGCAAAGCCGAGCGGGGATACGAGCAGTACTTC	TRBJ2-7	NA	TRBV21-1	NA
CASSPTSQPQHF	TGTGCCAGCAGTCCTACGTCTCAGCCCCAGCATTTT	TRBJ1-5	NA	TRBV7-8	NA
CASNEGTGKREQFF	TGTGCCAGCAATGAAGGGACTGGAAAACGGGAGCAGTTCTTC	TRBJ2-1	NA	TRBV6-4	NA
CASSVAGGSARELFF	TGTGCCAGCAGCGTAGCTGGAGGCTCCGCCCGGGAGCTGTTTTTT	TRBJ2-2	NA	TRBV9	NA
CATSGASYNEQFF	TGTGCCACCTCGGGAGCGTCCTACAATGAGCAGTTCTTC	TRBJ2-1	NA	TRBV5-5	NA
CASSLVPISDEQYF	TGCGCCAGCAGCTTGGTCCCCATATCGGACGAGCAGTACTTC	TRBJ2-7	NA	TRBV5-1	NA
CAWSRQGSGYGYTF	TGTGCCTGGAGTAGACAGGGGAGCGGCTATGGCTACACCTTC	TRBJ1-2	NA	TRBV30	TRBD1
CASSQVRGGPNTEAFF	TGTGCCAGCAGCCAGGTCCGGGGAGGCCCGAACACTGAAGCTTTCTTT	TRBJ1-1	NA	TRBV4-2	NA
CASSSSGSTYNEQFF	TGTGCCAGCAGTTCTAGCGGGAGCACCTACAATGAGCAGTTCTTC	TRBJ2-1	NA	TRBV5-8	TRBD2
CASSHTGDSNQPQHF	TGTGCCAGCAGCCATACAGGGGATAGCAATCAGCCCCAGCATTTT	TRBJ1-5	NA	TRBV6-5	TRBD1
CASSEGQRVEQYF	TGTGCCAGCAGTGAAGGACAACGAGTCGAGCAGTACTTC	TRBJ2-7	NA	TRBV6-1	NA
CASSPWGQLNTEAFF	TGTGCCAGCTCGCCATGGGGACAGTTAAACACTGAAGCTTTCTTT	TRBJ1-1	NA	TRBV18	TRBD1
CASSLGGGGGSRRAFF	TGTGCCAGCAGCTTGGGGGGGGGCGGAGGATCGCGTAGGGCTTTCTTT	TRBJ1-1	NA	TRBV5-4	NA
CASSQGFEETQYF	TGTGCCAGCAGTCAGGGATTTGAAGAGACCCAGTACTTC	TRBJ2-5	NA	TRBV6-1	NA
CASSFLGVGRGTEAFF	TGTGCCAGCAGTTTTCTCGGGGTGGGCAGGGGGACTGAAGCTTTCTTT	TRBJ1-1	NA	TRBV27	TRBD1
CASSQEAQYNQPQHF	TGCGCCAGCAGCCAGGAAGCACAGTACAATCAGCCCCAGCATTTT	TRBJ1-5	NA	TRBV4-3	NA
CASSPSSGRALNTGELFF	TGTGCCAGCAGCCCCTCTAGCGGGAGGGCCCTGAACACCGGGGAGCTGTTTTTT	TRBJ2-2	NA	TRBV7-2	TRBD2
CAISDSFTDTQYF	TGTGCCATCAGTGACAGTTTCACAGATACGCAGTATTTT	TRBJ2-3	NA	TRBV10-3	NA
CASSPLTNYGYTF	TGCGCCAGCAGCCCACTCACTAACTATGGCTACACCTTC	TRBJ1-2	few	TRBV5-1	NA
CASSIWLAGAGEQFF	TGTGCCAGTAGTATCTGGCTAGCGGGAGCCGGTGAGCAGTTCTTC	TRBJ2-1	NA	TRBV19	TRBD2
CASSLFQGNTEAFF	TGCGCCAGCAGCTTGTTTCAGGGGAACACTGAAGCTTTCTTT	TRBJ1-1	NA	TRBV5-1	NA